The 5 T cell receptor beta chains given below trace back to one sample, sequenced in a study of cytomegalovirus exposure and HLA in healthy donors. Primers: 60 Vbeta forward and 13 Jbeta reverse. The method was immunoSEQ multiplex PCR; TCRdb's version includes in-frame clones alone and lacks a portion of them. The sample holds 150,000 or so clones; roughly four fifths are singletons and the top ten take 3.2%. The sequenced sample consisted of PBMCs. Receptors originate from a young man in good health and CMV-seropositive.

This clone was counted only a few times. The chain uses TRBV27 and TRBJ2-7; 10 bases align to TRBD1. J lost 4 bases, V lost 6 bases, and 12 bases had no gene match. From germline, CDR1 is MNHEY and CDR2 SMNVEV (reference sequence). There are 16 residues in the CDR3. CDR3: CASSDIPGQGTYEQYF. The CDR3, as DNA: TGTGCCAGCAGCGATATCCCGGGACAGGGGACGTACGAGCAGTACTTC.

This clone was recorded once. The chain links TRBV5-1 to TRBJ1-6; D gene ambiguous. The germline V and J ends were trimmed by 0 bases and 10 bases, with 8 bases remaining between them. CDR1 is SGHRS and CDR2 is YFSETQ in the germline V gene. The CDR3 has 13 residues. DNA of the CDR3: TGCGCCAGCAGCTTGGAGCCCCACTCACCCCTCCACTTT. Its translation: CASSLEPHSPLHF.

The chain joins TRBV15 to TRBJ2-5; maybe TRBD1 (5 bases). CDR1 is LNHNV, CDR2 YYDKDF, per germline (reference sequence). The CDR3 is 14 residues long. V lost 0 bases, J lost 3 bases, and 8 bases lay in between. CDR3 sequence (DNA): TGTGCCACCAGCAGAGATAGCAGGGAAGAGACCCAGTACTTC. It specifies CATSRDSREETQYF.

This chain connects TRBV19 to TRBJ1-2, with a tentative D call TRBD1 (6 bases). V was clipped by 9 bases and J by 4 bases, with 12 bases between them. Germline V gene sequence: CDR1 LNHDA, CDR2 SQIVND (reference sequence). The CDR3 totals 12 residues. The CDR3 region is CASRQALYGYTF. CDR3 nucleotides: TGTGCCAGCCGACAGGCCCTCTATGGCTACACCTTC.

The chain employs TRBV6-5 and TRBJ1-1; no reliable D call. This CDR3 has 15 amino acids. Trimming removed 0 bases at V and 2 bases at J, with 10 bases between. Per germline, CDR1 MNHEY and CDR2 SVGAGI. The CDR3 region is CASSYSGRPNTEAFF. The CDR3 nucleotides are TGTGCCAGCAGTTACTCAGGGAGGCCCAACACTGAAGCTTTCTTT.